The rows below give T cell receptor beta chains drawn from one sample of a study of OX40 agonist ivuxolimab in advanced cancers. Some clones are missing from TCRdb's copy, which holds only in-frame ones; the method was immunoSEQ multiplex PCR. The data contain about 21,000 clones, 80% to 85% of them singletons. Sequences were derived from CD4+ or CD8+ T cells sorted from blood, sampled in a trial of the OX40 agonist ivuxolimab. The origin of the receptors is an adult with an advanced solid tumor such as melanoma, head and neck, liver or kidney cancer. The CDR3 runs from the conserved cysteine through the conserved F or W. A D gene is named only where the DNA matches it firmly. Clone size is given for some rows only: seen once, a few or many times, or a class if the clone is expanded.

j_gene,v_gene,abundance,d_gene,CDR3aa,CDR3nt
TRBJ1-2,TRBV19,-,-,CASSITRKANYGYTF,TGTGCCAGTAGTATTACACGGAAAGCTAACTATGGCTACACCTTC
TRBJ1-3,TRBV7-9,-,-,CASSLEVRGGNTIYF,TGTGCCAGCAGCTTAGAGGTCCGAGGGGGAAACACCATATATTTT
TRBJ2-7,TRBV27,few,TRBD2,CASSLSGGEKTYEQYF,TGTGCCAGCAGTTTATCGGGAGGGGAGAAGACCTACGAGCAGTACTTC
TRBJ2-2,TRBV4-1,-,-,CASSQEDGNTGELFF,TGCGCCAGCAGCCAAGAGGACGGGAACACCGGGGAGCTGTTTTTT
TRBJ2-1,TRBV2,-,-,CASEEAYNEQFF,TGTGCCAGCGAGGAGGCCTACAATGAGCAGTTCTTC
TRBJ2-7,TRBV6-1,once,-,CASSEAGALNEQYF,TGTGCCAGCAGTGAAGCGGGGGCTTTAAACGAGCAGTACTTC
TRBJ2-4,TRBV7-9,-,-,CASSPGTQGLQNIQYF,TGTGCCAGCAGCCCGGGTACACAGGGACTCCAGAACATTCAGTACTTC
TRBJ2-5,TRBV7-9,-,TRBD1,CASSPTTGVETQYF,TGTGCCAGCAGCCCCACCACAGGGGTGGAGACCCAGTACTTC
TRBJ1-4,TRBV7-9,-,-,CASSLGWVDATNEKLFF,TGTGCCAGCAGCTTAGGGTGGGTCGACGCAACTAATGAAAAACTGTTTTTT
TRBJ1-2,TRBV20-1,-,-,CSAGPNYGYTF,TGCAGTGCTGGGCCGAACTATGGCTACACCTTC
TRBJ1-2,TRBV6-5,few,-,CASSYADTYGYTF,TGTGCCAGCAGTTACGCTGATACCTATGGCTACACCTTC
TRBJ2-1,TRBV6-6,-,-,CASSYGETEQFF,TGTGCCAGCAGTTACGGGGAGACGGAGCAGTTCTTC
TRBJ2-3,TRBV19,-,-,CASSRRRGRGYSIDTDTQYF,TGTGCCAGTAGTAGGCGTAGGGGCAGAGGCTACTCAATTGACACAGATACGCAGTATTTT
TRBJ1-2,TRBV25-1,-,-,CASSAVVGYTF,TGTGCCAGCAGTGCGGTTGTTGGCTACACCTTC
TRBJ2-7,TRBV2,once,TRBD2,CASKTSGVEQYF,TGTGCCAGCAAAACTAGCGGGGTCGAGCAGTACTTC
TRBJ1-1,TRBV18,-,TRBD1,CASSGDRLNTEAFF,TGTGCCAGCTCAGGGGACAGGCTGAACACTGAAGCTTTCTTT
TRBJ2-2,TRBV6-5,-,TRBD2,CASSYSWTSTGELFF,TGTGCCAGCAGTTACTCGTGGACTAGCACCGGGGAGCTGTTTTTT
TRBJ2-7,TRBV5-5,-,-,CASSPDRASYEQYF,TGTGCCAGCAGCCCCGACCGCGCCTCCTACGAGCAGTACTTC
TRBJ1-2,TRBV5-1,-,-,CASSLAWAGDGYTF,TGCGCCAGCAGCTTGGCCTGGGCAGGGGATGGCTACACCTTC
TRBJ2-7,TRBV21-1,-,-,CASSKVGDTPTEQYF,TGTGCCAGCAGCAAAGTAGGGGACACCCCTACGGAGCAGTACTTC
TRBJ2-3,TRBV10-2,-,-,CASSEEGGGYVRDTQYF,TGCGCCAGCAGTGAGGAGGGCGGGGGCTATGTTAGGGATACGCAGTATTTT
TRBJ1-2,TRBV25-1,once,-,CASGSGHYGYTF,TGTGCCAGCGGTTCTGGCCACTATGGCTACACCTTC
TRBJ1-1,TRBV6-5,-,-,CASGWVAEAFF,TGTGCCAGCGGTTGGGTTGCTGAAGCTTTCTTT
TRBJ2-5,TRBV7-2,-,-,CASSPANSEETQYF,TGTGCCAGCAGCCCTGCTAATAGCGAGGAGACCCAGTACTTC
TRBJ1-4,TRBV5-5,-,TRBD1,CASSSTGVTNEKLFF,TGTGCCAGCAGCTCAACAGGGGTAACTAATGAAAAACTGTTTTTT
TRBJ2-2,TRBV15,once,-,CATSRDLEARAGELFF,TGTGCCACCAGCAGAGATCTGGAGGCTAGGGCCGGGGAGCTGTTTTTT